These T cell receptor delta chains were read from a single sample in a study of Vδ1+ human thymocytes. With CATT, TCRdb re-called clones from the multiplex PCR reads. The data contain around 26,000 delta-chain clones, approximately 30% of them singletons. Sequenced: Vdelta1+ gamma-delta thymocytes from the thymus. The receptors stem from a boy less than two years old who had congenital heart surgery. Each CDR3 is given with its conserved first and last residue. Fields, in order: V gene, clone size, D gene, J gene, CDR3 protein, CDR3 DNA. D genes are given only for firm matches. Part of the rows lack a size; the others show once, few, many or a class for expanded clones.

TRDV1,once,NA,TRDJ1,CALGELKGLPGVSYTDKLIF,TGTGCTCTTGGGGAACTTAAGGGCCTGCCGGGGGTCTCGTACACCGATAAACTCATCTTT
TRDV1,few,TRDD2,TRDJ1,CALGVPGLPTGRGRVHTDKLIF,TGCGCTCTTGGGGTCCCCGGCCTTCCTACTGGTAGGGGAAGGGTCCACACCGATAAACTCATCTTT
TRDV1,few,NA,TRDJ1,CALGDGGTDSTRPELIF,TGTGCTCTTGGGGACGGGGGTACAGACTCCACCCGGCCAGAACTCATCTTT
TRDV1,many,TRDD3,TRDJ1,CALGPTGGPYKLIF,TGTGCTCTTGGCCCTACTGGGGGCCCCTATAAACTCATCTTT
TRDV1,NA,NA,TRDJ1,CALGGPGASNGYWSWRKKKLIF,TGTGCTCTTGGGGGACCGGGAGCTTCTAACGGGTACTGGTCCTGGCGGAAGAAAAAACTCATCTTT
TRDV1,few,NA,TRDJ1,CALGEYLRGGGSSLTDKLIF,TGTGCTCTTGGGGAATACCTACGTGGTGGGGGTTCGTCTCTCACCGATAAACTCATCTTT
TRDV1,few,NA,TRDJ1,CALGELGSGAGSQGTYTDKLIF,TGTGCTCTTGGGGAACTAGGCTCGGGTGCAGGCTCCCAGGGGACGTACACCGATAAACTCATCTTT
TRDV1,NA,TRDD3,TRDJ1,CALGGAVGDSVWTDKLIF,TGTGCTCTTGGGGGTGCTGTGGGGGATTCGGTTTGGACCGATAAACTCATCTTT
TRDV1,NA,TRDD2,TRDJ1,CALGEVGPSYGGRPGPGDKLIF,TGTGCTCTTGGGGAAGTAGGGCCTTCCTACGGGGGTCGACCTGGGCCCGGCGATAAACTCATCTTT
TRDV1,few,NA,TRDJ1,CALGEGKGPPRCPRDKLIF,TGTGCTCTTGGGGAGGGTAAGGGTCCACCGCGATGTCCCCGGGATAAACTCATCTTT
TRDV1,few,TRDD2,TRDJ1,CALGSPFLIFTDKLIF,TGTGCTCTTGGGTCCCCCTTCCTGATATTCACCGATAAACTCATCTTT
TRDV1,NA,TRDD3,TRDJ1,CALGGYWGSLTDKLIF,TGTGCTCTTGGGGGATACTGGGGCTCTCTCACCGATAAACTCATCTTT
TRDV1,few,TRDD3,TRDJ1,CALGEWVLLEGGYAPYTDKLIF,TGTGCTCTTGGGGAATGGGTCCTACTTGAGGGGGGATACGCCCCTTACACCGATAAACTCATCTTT
TRDV1,NA,NA,TRDJ1,CALGGNRRACSNATDKLIF,TGTGCTCTTGGGGGAAACAGAAGGGCCTGTTCGAACGCCACCGATAAACTCATCTTT
TRDV1,NA,TRDD2,TRDJ1,CALGEPGLPTKGSISNPTGSPPYTDKLIF,TGTGCTCTTGGGGAACCGGGCCTTCCTACGAAGGGTTCCATATCGAACCCTACTGGGTCTCCCCCGTACACCGATAAACTCATCTTT
TRDV1,few,NA,TRDJ1,CALGEPFLGGRLGASDKLIF,TGTGCTCTTGGGGAACCCTTCCTAGGAGGAAGGCTGGGGGCCTCGGATAAACTCATCTTT
TRDV1,NA,TRDD3,TRDJ1,CALGDLRVLRPSYWGIPNRDKLIF,TGTGCTCTTGGGGACCTCCGTGTCCTACGACCCTCCTACTGGGGGATACCGAACAGGGATAAACTCATCTTT
TRDV1,NA,NA,TRDJ1,CALVGRGTSYTDKLIF,TGTGCTCTTGTCGGGAGGGGGACTTCGTACACCGATAAACTCATCTTT
TRDV1,NA,TRDD3,TRDJ1,CALGDFLQIPGGYRYTDKLIF,TGTGCTCTTGGGGACTTTCTCCAAATTCCTGGGGGATACAGGTACACCGATAAACTCATCTTT
TRDV1,NA,TRDD3,TRDJ1,CALSGIEADKLIF,TGTGCGCTCTCGGGGATAGAGGCCGATAAACTCATCTTT
TRDV1,few,NA,TRDJ1,CALGVVLPRLGQGERTDKLIF,TGTGCTCTTGGGGTTGTCCTACCCCGACTGGGTCAGGGAGAGAGAACTGATAAACTCATCTTT
TRDV1,NA,TRDD3,TRDJ1,CALGELAPSKGYWGTAYTDKLIF,TGTGCTCTTGGGGAACTAGCTCCCTCCAAGGGCTACTGGGGGACAGCATACACCGATAAACTCATCTTT
TRDV1,few,TRDD3,TRDJ1,CALGELLEAGGWGDTDKLIF,TGTGCTCTTGGGGAACTTCTGGAGGCTGGGGGATGGGGGGACACCGATAAACTCATCTTT
TRDV1,NA,TRDD3,TRDJ1,CALGELVGDLYTDKLIF,TGTGCTCTTGGGGAATTGGTGGGGGATCTGTACACCGATAAACTCATCTTT
TRDV1,NA,NA,TRDJ1,CALGAQPFFGRPYVLGHRTDKLIF,TGTGCTCTTGGGGCCCAGCCCTTTTTCGGCCGCCCCTACGTGCTGGGGCACCGTACCGATAAACTCATCTTT
TRDV1,few,NA,TRDJ1,CALGNPPPFYTDKLIF,TGTGCTCTTGGGAACCCCCCCCCCTTCTACACCGATAAACTCATCTTT
TRDV1,few,TRDD3,TRDJ1,CALGEHYRGYLDKLIF,TGTGCTCTTGGGGAACATTATAGGGGATACCTCGATAAACTCATCTTT
TRDV1,medium-sized,NA,TRDJ1,CALGEPVPQVGDPYTDKLIF,TGTGCTCTTGGGGAACCCGTCCCTCAGGTCGGGGACCCGTACACCGATAAACTCATCTTT
TRDV1,NA,NA,TRDJ1,CALGERVQYTDKLIF,TGTGCTCTTGGGGAACGGGTTCAGTACACCGATAAACTCATCTTT
TRDV1,few,NA,TRDJ1,CALGELFLRGYTDKLIF,TGTGCTCTTGGGGAACTCTTCCTCAGGGGATACACCGATAAACTCATCTTT
TRDV1,NA,TRDD3,TRDJ1,CALGEAQPALGPFRPGVGDPLNTDKLIF,TGTGCTCTTGGGGAAGCGCAACCCGCCCTAGGACCGTTCCGCCCTGGGGTGGGGGATCCGCTCAACACCGATAAACTCATCTTT
TRDV1,NA,NA,TRDJ1,CALGSPGDLNTDKLIF,TGTGCTCTTGGGTCTCCCGGGGATTTGAACACCGATAAACTCATCTTT
TRDV1,NA,TRDD3,TRDJ1,CALGVPTRGIPYTDKLIF,TGTGCTCTTGGGGTCCCTACCCGGGGGATACCGTACACCGATAAACTCATCTTT
TRDV1,NA,TRDD3,TRDJ2,CALGEGRLQGYERLTAQLFF,TGTGCTCTTGGGGAAGGTCGCCTACAGGGATACGAGAGGTTGACAGCACAACTCTTCTTT
TRDV1,few,NA,TRDJ1,CALGVTQLGFLSTADKLIF,TGTGCTCTTGGGGTCACCCAACTTGGGTTCCTGTCAACGGCCGATAAACTCATCTTT
TRDV1,few,TRDD3,TRDJ1,CALGEIGRGPSPWGIRRPVMELIF,TGTGCTCTTGGGGAAATAGGTAGGGGTCCTTCGCCCTGGGGGATACGCAGGCCGGTAATGGAACTCATCTTT
TRDV1,few,NA,TRDJ1,CALGVPGGPTDKLIF,TGTGCTCTTGGGGTCCCCGGGGGTCCCACCGATAAACTCATCTTT
TRDV1,few,TRDD3,TRDJ1,CALGRPPSSVLGDYTDKLIF,TGTGCTCTTGGGCGCCCGCCTTCGTCGGTATTGGGGGATTATACCGATAAACTCATCTTT
TRDV1,few,NA,TRDJ1,CALREYGTDKLIF,TGTGCTCTTAGAGAATACGGAACCGATAAACTCATCTTT
TRDV1,NA,TRDD3,TRDJ1,CALGESNSVGGDTPDKLIF,TGTGCTCTTGGGGAAAGCAATTCGGTCGGAGGGGATACGCCCGATAAACTCATCTTT
TRDV1,NA,TRDD3,TRDJ1,CALGELGLGDTRGADKLIF,TGTGCTCTTGGGGAGCTAGGGCTGGGGGATACGCGGGGCGCCGATAAACTCATCTTT
TRDV1,NA,NA,TRDJ1,CALGPLRTGYTDKLIF,TGTGCTCTTGGCCCCCTACGAACGGGTTACACCGATAAACTCATCTTT
TRDV1,few,TRDD3,TRDJ1,CALGGIPGGYGKLIF,TGTGCTCTTGGGGGAATCCCTGGGGGATACGGTAAACTCATCTTT
TRDV1,NA,TRDD3,TRDJ1,CALGELTLGDRCLIF,TGTGCTCTTGGGGAACTAACACTGGGGGATCGCTGCCTCATCTTT
TRDV1,NA,TRDD3,TRDJ1,CALGELYSRTGGSDKLIF,TGTGCTCTTGGGGAACTCTATTCGCGTACTGGGGGATCCGATAAACTCATCTTT
TRDV1,NA,TRDD3,TRDJ1,CALGEVGSLGDTPLGPDKLIF,TGTGCTCTTGGGGAAGTCGGATCACTGGGGGATACGCCCCTAGGTCCGGATAAACTCATCTTT
TRDV1,many,TRDD3,TRDJ1,CALGERGYTGGRTYSTDKLIF,TGTGCTCTTGGGGAACGGGGCTATACTGGGGGACGGACCTACTCTACCGATAAACTCATCTTT
TRDV1,NA,NA,TRDJ1,CALGRYGGSYTDKLIF,TGTGCTCTTGGGAGATATGGGGGTTCGTACACCGATAAACTCATCTTT
TRDV1,medium-sized,TRDD3,TRDJ1,CALGLFVLGDTSNDKLIF,TGTGCTCTTGGACTCTTTGTACTGGGGGATACCAGTAACGATAAACTCATCTTT
TRDV1,medium-sized,NA,TRDJ1,CALGEGNSTHATDKLIF,TGTGCTCTTGGGGAAGGGAACTCCACCCATGCCACCGATAAACTCATCTTT
TRDV1,NA,TRDD2,TRDJ1,CALGEDMTRPSYQNVLRLIF,TGTGCTCTTGGGGAAGACATGACCCGACCTTCCTACCAGAATGTCTTGAGGCTCATCTTT
TRDV1,NA,TRDD3,TRDJ1,CALGENPVLGDRYTDKLIF,TGTGCTCTTGGGGAAAACCCCGTACTGGGGGATCGATACACCGATAAACTCATCTTT
TRDV1,medium-sized,NA,TRDJ2,CALGHSYEGIPAQGLTAQLFF,TGTGCTCTTGGGCATTCCTACGAAGGGATACCGGCACAGGGGCTGACAGCACAACTCTTCTTT
TRDV1,NA,TRDD3,TRDJ1,CALGELLSPDLGDRDKLIF,TGTGCTCTTGGGGAACTATTGTCCCCTGATCTGGGGGATCGGGATAAACTCATCTTT
TRDV1,medium-sized,NA,TRDJ1,CALGARGMPSPDSDKLIF,TGTGCTCTTGGGGCCCGGGGGATGCCTTCCCCCGATTCCGATAAACTCATCTTT
TRDV1,medium-sized,NA,TRDJ1,CALGEPQIPDKLIF,TGTGCTCTTGGGGAACCTCAGATCCCCGATAAACTCATCTTT
TRDV1,few,TRDD3,TRDJ1,CALGEHHPPLGDSDKLIF,TGTGCTCTTGGGGAACATCATCCTCCACTGGGGGATAGCGATAAACTCATCTTT
TRDV1,few,NA,TRDJ1,CALGELIPSYLRDGAHTDKLIF,TGTGCTCTTGGGGAACTAATCCCATCCTACCTTAGGGATGGGGCCCACACCGATAAACTCATCTTT
TRDV1,many,TRDD3,TRDJ1,CALGYFPTGGYRGITDKLIF,TGTGCTCTTGGGTACTTCCCCACTGGGGGATACAGGGGAATTACCGATAAACTCATCTTT
TRDV1,NA,TRDD3,TRDJ1,CALGPQPSGADWGIRERRGDKLIF,TGTGCTCTTGGGCCCCAGCCATCCGGGGCCGATTGGGGGATACGCGAAAGGAGAGGCGATAAACTCATCTTT